This T cell receptor (beta chain) was retrieved from a study of shared clonotypes between healthy human individuals. The length of the CDR3 is 18 residues. CDR1 and CDR2 (germline): ENHRY, SYGVKD. V was shortened by 0 bases and J by 3 bases, with 21 bases between the two germline ends. Study conclusions and caveats: The diversity represented, both genetic and in exposure history, was limited by few donors.

In regard to this clone: The antigen remains undetermined.

For every subset, genomic DNA was evenly distributed across several immunoSEQ plates. Sequencing was performed with immunoSEQ multiplex PCR; in TCRdb, only in-frame clones are kept and a portion is missing. The top ten clones hold under 0.45% of a sample with millions of clones, 80% to 95% of them seen once. The V and J genes are TRBV10-3 and TRBJ2-7; no definite D call. This receptor was obtained from a man younger than 30 in good health. Some clones in this sample may be carry-over from other donors' samples. The material sequenced was naive CD4+ T cells from PBMCs. The subset denotes: CD45RA+ positively selected. CDR3 nucleotide sequence: TGTGCCATCAGTGAGTCGACTTTATCTCCATTCCCGGGCTACGAGCAGTACTTC. Residues: CAISESTLSPFPGYEQYF.